Presented here are 30 T cell receptor beta chains from one specimen sequenced in a study of response to subunit inactivated influenza vaccine. TCRdb passed the RT-PCR reads through MiXCR, listing each CDR3 protein once. In the table there are over 150,000 distinct CDR3 sequences, around 14% of which are singletons. This material consisted of CD8+ T cells sorted from PBMCs, taken around 5 days after vaccination. These receptors all stem from a man over 45 who received an inactivated influenza vaccine.

This clonotype was seen a few times. CDR3 coding DNA: TGTGCCAGCAGAGACGGACAGGGCTACAATGAGCAGTTCTTC. This translates into CASRDGQGYNEQFF. The J gene is TRBJ2-1, the V gene TRBV6-2 or TRBV6-3; TRBD1 aligns across 8 bases. CDR1 and CDR2 from the germline V gene are MNHEY and SVGEGT. The CDR3 extends over 14 amino acids. J gave up 3 bases and V 6 bases, and 4 bases lay outside the gene matches.

This clonotype was seen only a few times. V is TRBV29-1 and J is TRBJ1-1, with D hard to call. The CDR3 spans 10 residues. The germline gives CDR1 SQVTM, CDR2 ANQGSEA. V was shortened by 7 bases and J by 3 bases, with 6 bases between the two germline ends. DNA of the CDR3: TGCAGCGGCGACGACACTGAAGCTTTCTTT. Its translation: CSGDDTEAFF. Variable domain in full (rest from reference TRBV29-1 and TRBJ1-1): SAVISQKPSRDICQRGTSLTIQCQVDSQVTMMFWYRQQPGQSLTLIATANQGSEATYESGFVIDKFPISRPNLTFSTLTVSNMSPEDSSIYLCSGDDTEAFFGQGTRLTVV.

This clonotype was found a few times. The rearrangement uses TRBV14 and TRBJ2-2, with D maybe TRBD1 (6 bases). The CDR3 length is 15 residues. The V gene's germline CDR1 is SGHDN and CDR2 FVKESK. Trimming cost V 4 bases and J 0 bases, with 9 bases left between them. This chain's CDR3 is CASSRTGPNTGELFF. DNA for the CDR3: TGTGCCAGCAGCCGAACAGGGCCGAACACCGGGGAGCTGTTTTTT.

This clonotype turned up a few times. The genes are TRBV4-3 and TRBJ2-3; perhaps TRBD1 as D (6 bases). V gave up 0 bases and J gave up 0 bases, with 10 bases separating them. This CDR3 has 16 residues. Germline CDR1 reads LGHNA; CDR2 reads YSLEER. The CDR3 nucleotides are TGCGCCAGCAGCCAAGATAGGGACATTAGCACAGATACGCAGTATTTT. Amino acids: CASSQDRDISTDTQYF.

There are a few counts of this clonotype. The chain couples TRBV29-1 to TRBJ2-7; 9 bases match TRBD1. The CDR3 runs 15 residues. The V and J ends lost 1 base and 2 bases, in that order; junction bases with no gene match: 6. CDR1 and CDR2 (germline): SQVTM, ANQGSEA. The CDR3: CSVEAVGQGTYEQYF. The CDR3 region has the DNA TGCAGCGTTGAAGCTGTCGGACAGGGGACCTACGAGCAGTACTTC.

The CDR3 DNA is TGCGCCAGCAACGACGGGATTTATAGCAATCAGCCCCAGCATTTT. Translating gives CASNDGIYSNQPQHF. The chain employs TRBV4-3 and TRBJ1-5; D gene uncertain. The CDR3 sequence is 15 residues long. Germline V gene lookup returns CDR1 LGHNA and CDR2 YSLEER. V lost 7 bases, J lost 0 bases, and 13 bases lay in between.

The rearrangement uses TRBV6-1 and TRBJ1-1; D is perhaps TRBD1 (6 bases). The CDR3 runs 15 residues. In germline, CDR1 is MNHNS, CDR2 SASEGT. Trimming cost V 5 bases and J 0 bases, with 13 bases left between them. The CDR3: CASSRGGDMNTEAFF. For the CDR3, the DNA is TGTGCCAGCAGTCGCGGGGGCGACATGAACACTGAAGCTTTCTTT.

This clonotype was counted many times. V usage is TRBV7-8 and J usage is TRBJ2-7, with a possible D match to TRBD1 (5 bases). The length of the CDR3 is 12 residues. Germline CDR1 SGHVS, CDR2 FQNEAQ. V lost 10 bases and J lost 0, with 10 bases in between. As DNA, the CDR3 is TGTGCCACCGGACAAAGCTCCTACGAGCAGTACTTC. Its protein product is CATGQSSYEQYF.

This clonotype was observed a single time. The J gene is TRBJ1-2, the V gene TRBV27; 8 nucleotides agree with TRBD1. Trimming at V came to 3 bases and at J to 7 bases, leaving 7 bases not matched to a gene. CDR3 length: 14 amino acids. Germline V lookup: CDR1 MNHEY, CDR2 SMNVEV (reference sequence). The CDR3 here is CASSLFQGALGYTF. CDR3 nucleotides: TGTGCCAGCAGTTTGTTCCAGGGGGCGCTTGGCTACACCTTC.

V and J are TRBV3-1 and TRBJ2-1; D is uncertain. This CDR3 is built from 19 residues. Trimming took off 11 bases at V and 1 base at J, with 30 bases between the two ends. Germline V gives CDR1 LGHDT, CDR2 YNNKEL (reference sequence). The CDR3 sequence is CAFCFPLTAPVGSYNEQFF. In DNA form, the CDR3 reads TGTGCCTTCTGTTTCCCACTGACTGCCCCCGTCGGGTCCTACAATGAGCAGTTCTTC.

This clonotype appeared a few times. The CDR3 sequence: CASSPARGANVLTF. In DNA form, the CDR3 reads TGTGCCAGCAGTCCCGCGCGGGGGGCCAACGTCCTGACTTTC. V and J are TRBV12-3 or TRBV12-4 and TRBJ2-6, with unresolved D. There are 14 residues in the CDR3. The V gene lost 5 bases and the J gene lost 4 bases, with 9 bases spanning the gap.

This clonotype was picked up a small number of times. This chain joins TRBV15 and TRBJ1-4; a possible D gene is TRBD1 (5 bases). This CDR3 is 15 amino acids long. Germline V gene data show CDR1 as LNHNV and CDR2 as YYDKDF (reference sequence). The V gene lost 1 base and the J gene lost 4 bases, with 10 bases spanning the gap. The CDR3 region is CATSRGAGSNEKLFF. The CDR3 nucleotides are TGTGCCACCAGCAGAGGGGCAGGGAGTAATGAAAAACTGTTTTTT.

The CDR3, as DNA: TGTGCCAGCAGTTACGACCAGGGTGTAGGGGAGACCCAGTACTTC. Residues: CASSYDQGVGETQYF. V usage is TRBV6-5 and J usage is TRBJ2-5; D may be TRBD1 (5 bases). The CDR3 has 15 residues. Trimming cost V 2 bases and J 5 bases, with 15 bases left between them. Germline V gene data show CDR1 as MNHEY and CDR2 as SVGAGI.

This clonotype was seen at least ten times. The rearrangement links TRBV3-1 to TRBJ1-2, with 8 nucleotides matching TRBD1. Germline V CDR1 and CDR2: LGHDT, YNNKEL (reference sequence). This CDR3 has 14 amino acids. The junction had 11 bases not matched to a gene; V was cut back by 7 bases and J by 7 bases. The CDR3 DNA reads TGTGCCAGCATGGGGACAGGCCGCTACATTGGCTACACCTTC. Translating gives CASMGTGRYIGYTF.

This clonotype has just a few counts. The J gene is TRBJ1-1, the V gene TRBV9, with 7 bases aligning to TRBD1. CDR3 size: 17 residues. The germline gives CDR1 SGDLS, CDR2 YYNGEE. V lost 4 bases, J lost 0 bases, and 12 bases stayed unmatched. The DNA for the CDR3 is TGTGCCAGCAGCCCTAGTAGTTTGGGACAGCTGAACACTGAAGCTTTCTTT. This encodes CASSPSSLGQLNTEAFF.

V usage is TRBV7-2 and J usage is TRBJ1-1; the match to TRBD1 covers 12 bases. Trimming removed 6 bases from V and 5 bases from J; junction bases left unmatched: 10. CDR3 size: 16 residues. Germline V gives CDR1 SGHTA, CDR2 FQGNSA. In DNA, the CDR3 is TGTGCCAGCAGAGATCCGGGACAGGGGGCGCGGACTGAAGCTTTCTTT. Its translation is CASRDPGQGARTEAFF.

The rearrangement uses TRBV15 and TRBJ2-7; D is perhaps TRBD1 (6 bases). Germline V gene lookup returns CDR1 LNHNV and CDR2 YYDKDF (reference sequence). Trimming removed 0 bases at V and 3 bases at J, with 9 bases between. The CDR3 extends over 14 amino acids. CDR3: CATSREGANYEQYF. As DNA, the CDR3 is TGTGCCACCAGCAGAGAGGGGGCGAACTACGAGCAGTACTTC. The full variable domain, with the rest looked up from reference TRBV15 and TRBJ2-7, is DAMVIQNPRYQVTQFGKPVTLSCSQTLNHNVMYWYQQKSSQAPKLLFHYYDKDFNNEADTPDNFQSRRPNTSFCFLDIRSPGLGDTAMYLCATSREGANYEQYFGPGTRLTVT.

This rearrangement joins TRBV7-8 to TRBJ2-7; TRBD1 agrees at 8 bases. V dropped 1 base and J dropped 1; count of bases not matched to a gene: 6. The CDR3 length is 16 residues. CDR1 and CDR2 (germline): SGHVS, FQNEAQ. CDR3 DNA sequence: TGTGCCAGCAGCTTAGTTGCAGGGGGCGCTTCCTACGAGCAGTACTTC. Residues: CASSLVAGGASYEQYF. Drawing the rest from reference TRBV7-8 and TRBJ2-7, the complete variable domain is GAGVSQSPRYKVAKRGQDVALRCDPISGHVSLFWYQQALGQGPEFLTYFQNEAQLDKSGLPSDRFFAERPEGSVSTLKIQRTQQEDSAVYLCASSLVAGGASYEQYFGPGTRLTVT.

This clonotype has a count of ten or more. The chain employs TRBV28 and TRBJ2-7; 8 bases are a match to TRBD1. V was clipped by 7 bases and J by 5 bases; unmatched bases: 7. In germline, CDR1 is MDHEN, CDR2 SYDVKM. CDR3 length: 13 residues. CDR3 residues: CASTGQGEDEQYF. CDR3 nucleotide sequence: TGTGCCAGCACTGGACAGGGTGAGGACGAGCAGTACTTC.

This chain links TRBV20-1 with TRBJ2-7; perhaps TRBD2 as D (6 bases). The CDR3 contains 15 residues. V was shortened by 0 bases and J by 7 bases, with 19 bases between the two germline ends. Germline CDR1 reads DFQATT; CDR2 reads SNEGSKA (reference sequence). This chain's CDR3 is CSARDGRSSSSEQYF. CDR3 nucleotides: TGCAGTGCTAGAGATGGGAGGTCTAGCTCTAGTGAGCAGTACTTC.

This clonotype has ten or more counts. This chain connects TRBV29-1 to TRBJ2-1; unclear D gene. V was clipped by 2 bases and J by 3 bases, with 5 bases between them. CDR1 and CDR2 from the germline V gene are SQVTM and ANQGSEA. There are 12 residues in the CDR3. CDR3 nucleotides: TGCAGCGTTGAACGGAGCTACAATGAGCAGTTCTTC. It specifies CSVERSYNEQFF.

In its sample, this clonotype was seen many times. The CDR3 here is CASSHPALRSNYGYTF. As DNA, the CDR3 is TGTGCCAGCAGCCATCCCGCCCTCAGGTCTAACTATGGCTACACCTTC. The J gene is TRBJ1-2, the V gene TRBV6-2 or TRBV6-3, with D uncertain. Trimming cost V 6 bases and J 0 bases, with 17 bases left between them. CDR1 is MNHEY, CDR2 SVGEGT, per germline. The CDR3 loop spans 16 amino acids.

This clonotype was picked up a small number of times. The chain couples TRBV28 to TRBJ2-5, with 7 bases identical to TRBD1. V was clipped by 2 bases and J by 5 bases; unmatched bases: 11. The germline gives CDR1 MDHEN, CDR2 SYDVKM. The CDR3 consists of 16 residues. The CDR3 bases are TGTGCCAGCAGTTTAGACCGATACAGGGGCGGGGAGACCCAGTACTTC. It is translated as CASSLDRYRGGETQYF.

Judged by abundance, this clonotype is medium-sized. The chain recombines TRBV20-1 with TRBJ1-6, with D possibly TRBD1 on 5 matching bases. Germline CDR1 reads DFQATT; CDR2 reads SNEGSKA (reference sequence). The length of the CDR3 is 14 residues. V dropped 5 bases and J dropped 8 bases, with 16 bases sitting between them. CDR3 DNA: TGCAGTGCTCGGGACGAAGTTGGGTATTCACCCCTCCACTTT. This codes for CSARDEVGYSPLHF.

This clonotype was counted between two and nine times. The V call is TRBV12-3 or TRBV12-4, the J call TRBJ2-1; D perhaps matches TRBD2 (5 bases). Trimming removed 8 bases at V and 4 bases at J, with 21 bases between. The CDR3 is 16 residues long. The CDR3 DNA sequence: TGTGCCAGCGCGCGTCCCTCGGGGTTCTCTTACAATGAGCAGTTCTTC. It codes for CASARPSGFSYNEQFF.

In this sample, this clonotype turned up a few times. This chain joins TRBV28 and TRBJ2-1; D uncertain. V was shortened by 3 bases and J by 2 bases, with 11 bases between the two germline ends. This CDR3 is 15 amino acids long. Germline-derived CDR1 and CDR2 are MDHEN and SYDVKM. The CDR3 region has the DNA TGTGCCAGCAGTTTTGTTAGGACCACCTACAATGAGCAGTTCTTC. It yields the protein CASSFVRTTYNEQFF.

This chain joins TRBV5-1 and TRBJ2-3, with TRBD1 matching 9 bases. The CDR3 is made up of 12 amino acids. Germline lookup yields CDR1 SGHRS and CDR2 YFSETQ. The trim removed 3 bases at V and 12 bases at J, leaving 5 bases unmatched. CDR3 sequence: CASSWTGDSQYF. In DNA form, the CDR3 reads TGCGCCAGCAGCTGGACAGGGGACTCACAGTATTTT.

V usage is TRBV6-1 and J usage is TRBJ2-1; 8 nucleotides line up with TRBD2. CDR1 is MNHNS, CDR2 SASEGT, per germline. CDR3 length: 15 amino acids. Unmatched junction bases numbered 6, after V lost 6 bases and J lost 2 bases. The CDR3 region has the DNA TGTGCCAGCAGCGGGAGCGGGAGCCCCTACAATGAGCAGTTCTTC. Its protein product is CASSGSGSPYNEQFF.

This clonotype was seen a few times. The chain employs TRBV7-6 and TRBJ1-1; D not resolved. The V and J ends lost 1 base and 4 bases respectively, with 19 bases between them. The CDR3 length is 17 residues. Germline lookup yields CDR1 SGHVS and CDR2 FNYEAQ. CDR3 in amino acids: CASSLVLAGPLGTEAFF. The CDR3 DNA sequence: TGTGCCAGCAGCTTAGTTCTCGCGGGTCCGTTGGGCACTGAAGCTTTCTTT.

The V call is TRBV20-1, the J call TRBJ1-2, with TRBD1 as a possible D gene (5 bases). There are 14 residues in the CDR3. V dropped 5 bases and J dropped 4 bases, with 17 bases sitting between them. Looked up from germline, CDR1 is DFQATT and CDR2 is SNEGSKA (reference sequence). CDR3 sequence: CSAPSLGEFYGYTF. The CDR3 region has the DNA TGCAGTGCTCCCTCCTTGGGGGAGTTCTATGGCTACACCTTC.